These 22 T cell receptor beta chains came from one sample sequenced in a study of blood T cell repertoires in COVID-19. Sequenced by immunoSEQ multiplex PCR; TCRdb stores in-frame clones only, minus some. The sample contains about 310,000 clones, 87% of which appear only once. The source material was PBMCs or T cells enriched from blood (not recorded which). The source is a woman aged 18-29 years who had recovered from COVID-19.

The rearrangement joins TRBV11-2 to TRBJ2-1, with TRBD2 identical over 7 bases. The germline CDR1 and CDR2 sequences are SGHAT and FQNNGV. The CDR3 runs to 14 residues. V lost 1 base and J lost 3; bases outside the gene matches: 0. In DNA form, the CDR3 reads TGTGCCAGCAGCTTAGTAGCGGGCTACAATGAGCAGTTCTTC. Protein: CASSLVAGYNEQFF.

The chain combines TRBV4-1 with TRBJ1-2; weak D call: TRBD1 (6 bases). Trimming took off 1 base at V and 4 bases at J, with 16 bases between the two ends. Germline V gives CDR1 MGHRA, CDR2 YSYEKL. This CDR3 comprises 16 residues. This CDR3 reads CASSQARQALTYGYTF. CDR3 sequence (DNA): TGCGCCAGCAGCCAAGCACGACAGGCACTTACCTATGGCTACACCTTC.

V gene TRBV2 combines with J gene TRBJ2-5; possibly TRBD1 for D (6 bases). V lost 8 bases to trimming and J lost 4 bases, with 20 bases between them. The CDR3 loop spans 15 amino acids. Per germline, CDR1 SNHLY and CDR2 FYNNEI. The DNA for the CDR3 is TGTGCCAGCTCGACCTCCCCCCGGGACATAGAGACCCAGTACTTC. This codes for CASSTSPRDIETQYF.

V and J are TRBV19 and TRBJ2-2; TRBD2 aligns across 8 bases. The germline CDR1 and CDR2 sequences are LNHDA and SQIVND (reference sequence). The CDR3 length is 18 residues. J gave up 6 bases and V 3 bases, and 15 bases lay outside the gene matches. The CDR3: CASSIVSSGSRRAGELFF. The DNA for the CDR3 is TGTGCCAGTAGTATTGTATCCAGCGGGAGTAGAAGGGCCGGGGAGCTGTTTTTT.

The chain links TRBV9 to TRBJ2-7; possible D gene TRBD1, 5 bases. V was clipped by 4 bases and J by 3 bases, with 14 bases between them. CDR1 is SGDLS, CDR2 YYNGEE, per germline. The CDR3 is 14 amino acids. CDR3 nucleotides: TGTGCCAGCAGCCTTCAGGCAGGGTTCTACGAGCAGTACTTC. Translating gives CASSLQAGFYEQYF.

This chain uses TRBV5-1 with TRBJ2-5; 11 nucleotides line up with TRBD2. The germline gives CDR1 SGHRS, CDR2 YFSETQ. This CDR3 spans 17 amino acids. V trimming: 4 bases; J trimming: 7 bases; junction bases outside the gene matches: 15. CDR3 nucleotides: TGCGCCAGCAGCCTGGGGGCTAGCGGGAGGTTTGGGAGGACCCAGTACTTC. Translation gives CASSLGASGRFGRTQYF.

The chain joins TRBV29-1 to TRBJ2-5; 8 nucleotides match TRBD2. The germline V gene encodes CDR1 SQVTM and CDR2 ANQGSEA. The CDR3 runs 15 residues. The trim removed 3 bases at V and 4 bases at J, leaving 10 bases unmatched. CDR3 sequence reads: CSVERGYRGGETQYF. CDR3 sequence (DNA): TGCAGCGTTGAGAGAGGCTACCGGGGGGGAGAGACCCAGTACTTC. Full variable domain (outside the CDR3, taken from reference TRBV29-1 and TRBJ2-5): SAVISQKPSRDICQRGTSLTIQCQVDSQVTMMFWYRQQPGQSLTLIATANQGSEATYESGFVIDKFPISRPNLTFSTLTVSNMSPEDSSIYLCSVERGYRGGETQYFGPGTRLLVL.

The chain links TRBV7-2 to TRBJ1-3, with 9 bases that match TRBD1. Germline V CDR1 and CDR2: SGHTA, FQGNSA. The CDR3 consists of 14 residues. Trimming at V came to 3 bases and at J to 3 bases, leaving 0 bases not matched to a gene. The DNA for the CDR3 is TGTGCCAGCAGCTTGGACAGGGGTGGAAACACCATATATTTT. Its protein product is CASSLDRGGNTIYF.

This clone has a single count. This rearrangement joins TRBV28 to TRBJ2-6; no clear D gene. Germline V gene sequence: CDR1 MDHEN, CDR2 SYDVKM. The CDR3 has 18 residues. The V gene lost 4 bases and the J gene lost 0 bases, with 16 bases spanning the gap. CDR3 in amino acids: CASSSRGAADSGANVLTF. For the CDR3, the DNA is TGTGCCAGCAGTTCCCGCGGCGCGGCGGACTCTGGGGCCAACGTCCTGACTTTC. Full variable domain (rest looked up from reference TRBV28 and TRBJ2-6): DVKVTQSSRYLVKRTGEKVFLECVQDMDHENMFWYRQDPGLGLRLIYFSYDVKMKEKGDIPEGYSVSREKKERFSLILESASTNQTSMYLCASSSRGAADSGANVLTFGAGSRLTVL.

The rearrangement uses TRBV28 and TRBJ1-5; D is uncertain. The CDR3 extends over 13 amino acids. Germline lookup yields CDR1 MDHEN and CDR2 SYDVKM. Trimming took off 5 bases at V and 7 bases at J, with 12 bases between the two ends. CDR3 DNA sequence: TGTGCCAGCAGTACCCGGAGGTACCAGCCCCAGCATTTT. Translated, it gives CASSTRRYQPQHF.

This chain connects TRBV14 to TRBJ2-1, with 9 bases fitting TRBD1. The germline V gene has CDR1 SGHDN and CDR2 FVKESK. CDR3 length: 15 amino acids. With V trimmed by 5 bases and J by 10 bases, 12 bases remained unmatched. As DNA, the CDR3 is TGTGCCAGCAGCTATACAGGGGGCATTGGGGACGAGCAGTTCTTC. This encodes CASSYTGGIGDEQFF.

This chain joins TRBV27 and TRBJ1-2, with 9 bases matching TRBD1. CDR3 length equals 16 residues. The germline V gene encodes CDR1 MNHEY and CDR2 SMNVEV (reference sequence). J was trimmed by 3 bases and V by 5 bases; bases with no gene match: 10. CDR3 sequence (DNA): TGTGCCAGCAGTATGCCAAGGGACAGGGATGACTATGGCTACACCTTC. Translated, it gives CASSMPRDRDDYGYTF.

This chain links TRBV6-1 with TRBJ2-5; 8 bases match TRBD1. The J segment lost 6 bases and the V segment lost 2 bases, leaving 11 bases of the junction unmatched. This CDR3 is 16 amino acids long. From germline, CDR1 is MNHNS and CDR2 SASEGT. The CDR3 DNA reads TGTGCCAGCAGTGAACTCGGACAGGGTGGAAGGCAGACCCAGTACTTC. Residues: CASSELGQGGRQTQYF.

This clone has just one count. CDR3 sequence: CASSMAETYEQYF. The CDR3 nucleotides are TGTGCCAGTAGTATGGCAGAGACTTACGAGCAGTACTTC. The chain uses TRBV19 and TRBJ2-7; unclear D gene. Germline assignment: CDR1 LNHDA and CDR2 SQIVND (reference sequence). This CDR3 is 13 amino acids long. V was cut by 3 bases and J by 4 bases, with 10 bases left in between.

The chain couples TRBV4-2 to TRBJ1-1; 7 nucleotides line up with TRBD1. This CDR3 is 15 amino acids long. V lost 2 bases to trimming and J lost 0 bases; unmatched junction nucleotides: 3. The germline V gene has CDR1 LGHNA and CDR2 YNFKEQ. This chain's CDR3 is CASSQTGEVNTEAFF. CDR3 coding DNA: TGTGCCAGCAGCCAAACAGGGGAGGTGAACACTGAAGCTTTCTTT.

The chain combines TRBV27 with TRBJ2-3, with TRBD2 matching over 9 bases. CDR3 length: 16 amino acids. The germline V gene encodes CDR1 MNHEY and CDR2 SMNVEV (reference sequence). Unmatched junction bases numbered 8, after V lost 3 bases and J lost 4 bases. The CDR3 reads CASSLIGGRAADTQYF. For the CDR3, the DNA is TGTGCCAGCAGTTTGATCGGCGGGAGGGCAGCAGATACGCAGTATTTT.

This chain links TRBV30 with TRBJ2-2; D is perhaps TRBD1 (8 bases). The CDR3 length is 15 residues. Germline-derived CDR1 and CDR2 are GTSNPN and SVGIG (reference sequence). V was trimmed by 2 bases and J by 6 bases, leaving 16 bases between them. The CDR3 DNA reads as TGTGCCTGGAGTTTCCGACAGGGGAGGGCCGGGGAGCTGTTTTTT. Its translation is CAWSFRQGRAGELFF.

V gene TRBV7-3 combines with J gene TRBJ2-3; 7 nucleotides agree with TRBD2. The CDR3 runs 16 residues. Germline V gene sequence: CDR1 SGHTA, CDR2 FQGTGA. V trimming: 1 base; J trimming: 0 bases; junction bases outside the gene matches: 4. This chain's CDR3 is CASSLIPGGSTDTQYF. The CDR3 DNA reads as TGTGCCAGCAGCTTAATTCCGGGAGGAAGCACAGATACGCAGTATTTT. The full variable domain, completed using reference TRBV7-3 and TRBJ2-3, is GAGVSQTPSNKVTEKGKYVELRCDPISGHTALYWYRQSLGQGPEFLIYFQGTGAADDSGLPNDRFFAVRPEGSVSTLKIQRTERGDSAVYLCASSLIPGGSTDTQYFGPGTRLTVL.

This chain connects TRBV6-5 to TRBJ2-1, with D maybe TRBD1 (6 bases). Deletions cut 6 bases from V and 5 bases from J, with 17 bases between. The CDR3 runs to 15 residues. The germline CDR1 and CDR2 sequences are MNHEY and SVGAGI. The CDR3 sequence: CASSQGQPVNNEQFF. The CDR3 DNA reads as TGTGCCAGCAGCCAAGGACAGCCCGTCAACAATGAGCAGTTCTTC.

The V call is TRBV11-2, the J call TRBJ1-1; weak D call: TRBD1 (6 bases). CDR3 length equals 15 residues. Trimming cost V 5 bases and J 3 bases, with 16 bases left between them. Germline V CDR1 and CDR2: SGHAT, FQNNGV. This chain's CDR3 is CASSPGGGAYTEAFF. CDR3 nucleotide sequence: TGTGCCAGCAGCCCGGGGGGGGGCGCCTACACTGAAGCTTTCTTT. The full variable domain, with the rest looked up from reference TRBV11-2 and TRBJ1-1, is EAGVAQSPRYKIIEKRQSVAFWCNPISGHATLYWYQQILGQGPKLLIQFQNNGVVDDSQLPKDRFSAERLKGVDSTLKIQPAKLEDSAVYLCASSPGGGAYTEAFFGQGTRLTVV.

The rearrangement joins TRBV5-1 to TRBJ2-1; TRBD2 might be the D (6 bases). V lost 4 bases to trimming and J lost 0 bases, with 14 bases between them. The CDR3 has 16 amino acids. The germline CDR1 and CDR2 sequences are SGHRS and YFSETQ. The CDR3 reads CASSKERRDSYNEQFF. The CDR3 nucleotides are TGCGCCAGCAGCAAGGAGAGGCGGGACTCCTACAATGAGCAGTTCTTC. The full variable domain, completed using reference TRBV5-1 and TRBJ2-1, is KAGVTQTPRYLIKTRGQQVTLSCSPISGHRSVSWYQQTPGQGLQFLFEYFSETQRNKGNFPGRFSGRQFSNSRSEMNVSTLELGDSALYLCASSKERRDSYNEQFFGPGTRLTVL.

The chain carries TRBV7-9 and TRBJ2-7; 9 bases are a match to TRBD1. The length of the CDR3 is 15 residues. J lost 3 bases, V lost 4 bases, and 7 bases had no gene match. Germline V gene data show CDR1 as SEHNR and CDR2 as FQNEAQ (reference sequence). This CDR3 is CASSSSGTGYYEQYF. Here the CDR3 DNA reads TGTGCCAGCAGCTCGTCCGGGACAGGGTACTACGAGCAGTACTTC.